This TCR beta chain was profiled in a study of somatic mutations in cytotoxic T cells in rheumatoid arthritis. Assay: immunoSEQ multiplex PCR; the TCRdb copy retains only in-frame clones and omits some. The sample includes about 25,000 clones, around 76% of them seen just once. Study findings and constraints: No significant CD8+ T-cell clonality difference was found between rheumatoid arthritis patients and age-matched controls.

Germline CDR1 reads SGHNT; CDR2 reads YYREEE (reference sequence). The ends were cut back, 3 bases at V and 3 bases at J, with 6 bases in the middle. The CDR3 spans 13 residues. On this clone: The antigen is not known.

What was sequenced was CD8+ T cells sorted from blood. This chain joins TRBV5-4 and TRBJ2-2; D unresolved. This clonotype originated in a man in his forties or fifties in good health. Written as DNA, the CDR3 is TGTGCCAGCAGCTGGCTGTACACCGGGGAGCTGTTTTTT. This sequence encodes CASSWLYTGELFF.